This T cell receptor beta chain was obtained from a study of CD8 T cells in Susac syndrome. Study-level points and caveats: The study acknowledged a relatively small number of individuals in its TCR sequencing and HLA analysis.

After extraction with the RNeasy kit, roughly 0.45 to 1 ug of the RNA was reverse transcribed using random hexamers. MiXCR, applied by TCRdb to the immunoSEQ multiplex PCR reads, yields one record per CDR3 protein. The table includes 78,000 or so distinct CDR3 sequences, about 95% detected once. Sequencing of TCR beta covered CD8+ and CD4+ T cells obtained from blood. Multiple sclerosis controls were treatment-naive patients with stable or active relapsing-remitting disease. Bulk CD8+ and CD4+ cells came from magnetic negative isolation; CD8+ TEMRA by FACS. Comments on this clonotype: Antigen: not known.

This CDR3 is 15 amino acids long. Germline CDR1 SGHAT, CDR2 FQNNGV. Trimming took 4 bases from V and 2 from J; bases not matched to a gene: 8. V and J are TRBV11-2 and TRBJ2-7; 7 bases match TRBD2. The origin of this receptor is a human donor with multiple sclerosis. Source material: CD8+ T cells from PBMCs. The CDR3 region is CASSSPGRETYEQYF. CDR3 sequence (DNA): TGTGCCAGCAGCTCTCCTGGGAGGGAAACCTACGAGCAGTACTTC. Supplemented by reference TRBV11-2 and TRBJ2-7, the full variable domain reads EAGVAQSPRYKIIEKRQSVAFWCNPISGHATLYWYQQILGQGPKLLIQFQNNGVVDDSQLPKDRFSAERLKGVDSTLKIQPAKLEDSAVYLCASSSPGRETYEQYFGPGTRLTVT.